The clone carrying this T cell receptor (beta chain) was observed a handful of times. The sample originates from a study of blood T cell repertoires in COVID-19. Assay: immunoSEQ multiplex PCR; the TCRdb copy retains only in-frame clones and omits some. The repertoire holds some 250,000 clones, roughly 80% seen once, with 3% to 4% in the top ten. Germline V gene data show CDR1 as MNHEY and CDR2 as SVGEGT. V was cut by 2 bases and J by 7 bases, with 15 bases left in between. The CDR3 has 14 amino acids. The sequence was obtained from a woman aged 18-35 years with acute or convalescent COVID-19. Source material: peripheral blood. The chain recombines TRBV6-2 or TRBV6-3 with TRBJ2-7, with D possibly being TRBD2 (5 bases). The chain's CDR3 is CASSYEKLAREQYF. CDR3 DNA: TGTGCCAGCAGTTACGAAAAATTAGCGAGGGAGCAGTACTTC.